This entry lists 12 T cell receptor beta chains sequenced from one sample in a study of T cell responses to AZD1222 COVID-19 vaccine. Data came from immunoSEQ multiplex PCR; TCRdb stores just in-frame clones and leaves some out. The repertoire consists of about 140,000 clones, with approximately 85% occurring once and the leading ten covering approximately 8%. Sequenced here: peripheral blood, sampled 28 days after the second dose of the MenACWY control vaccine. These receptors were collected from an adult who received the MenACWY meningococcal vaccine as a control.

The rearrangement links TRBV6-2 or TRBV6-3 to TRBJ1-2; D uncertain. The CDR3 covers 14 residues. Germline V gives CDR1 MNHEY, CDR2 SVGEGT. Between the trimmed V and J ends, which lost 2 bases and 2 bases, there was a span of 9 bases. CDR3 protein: CASSYRGSNYGYTF. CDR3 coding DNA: TGTGCCAGCAGTTACCGCGGGTCAAACTATGGCTACACCTTC.

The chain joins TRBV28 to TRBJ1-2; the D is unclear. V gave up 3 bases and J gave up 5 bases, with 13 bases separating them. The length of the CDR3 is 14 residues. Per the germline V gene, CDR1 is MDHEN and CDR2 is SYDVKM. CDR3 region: CASSLGQVGYGYTF. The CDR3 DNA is TGTGCCAGCAGTTTGGGTCAGGTCGGTTATGGCTACACCTTC.

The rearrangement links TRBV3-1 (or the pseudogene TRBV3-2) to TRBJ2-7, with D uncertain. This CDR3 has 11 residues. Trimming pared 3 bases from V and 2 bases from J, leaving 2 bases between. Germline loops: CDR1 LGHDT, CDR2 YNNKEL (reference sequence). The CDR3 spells CASSHAYEQYF. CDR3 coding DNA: TGTGCCAGCAGCCATGCCTACGAGCAGTACTTC.

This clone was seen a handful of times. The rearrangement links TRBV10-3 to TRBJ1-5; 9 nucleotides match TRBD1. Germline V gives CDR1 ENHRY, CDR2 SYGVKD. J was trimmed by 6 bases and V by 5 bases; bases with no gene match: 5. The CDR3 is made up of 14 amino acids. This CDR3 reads CAISLDRGGQPQHF. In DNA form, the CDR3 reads TGTGCCATCAGTTTAGACAGGGGGGGTCAGCCCCAGCATTTT.

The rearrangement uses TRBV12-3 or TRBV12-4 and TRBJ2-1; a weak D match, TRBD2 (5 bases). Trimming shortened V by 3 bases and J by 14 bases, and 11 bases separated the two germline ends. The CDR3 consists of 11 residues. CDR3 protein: CASSLIREKFF. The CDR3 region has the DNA TGTGCCAGCAGTTTGATCCGGGAAAAGTTCTTC.

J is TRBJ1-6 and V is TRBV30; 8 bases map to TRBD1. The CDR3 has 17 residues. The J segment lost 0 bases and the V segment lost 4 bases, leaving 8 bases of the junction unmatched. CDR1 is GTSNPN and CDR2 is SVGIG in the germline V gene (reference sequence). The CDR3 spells CAWTRRTGGSYNSPLHF. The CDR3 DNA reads TGTGCCTGGACCCGAAGAACAGGGGGCTCCTATAATTCACCCCTCCACTTT.

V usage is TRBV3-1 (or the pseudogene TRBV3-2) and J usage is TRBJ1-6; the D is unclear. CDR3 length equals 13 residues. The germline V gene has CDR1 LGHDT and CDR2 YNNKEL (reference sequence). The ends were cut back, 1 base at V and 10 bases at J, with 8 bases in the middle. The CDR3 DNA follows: TGTGCCAGCAGCCAAGTAGAAGGGTCACCCCTCCACTTT. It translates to CASSQVEGSPLHF.

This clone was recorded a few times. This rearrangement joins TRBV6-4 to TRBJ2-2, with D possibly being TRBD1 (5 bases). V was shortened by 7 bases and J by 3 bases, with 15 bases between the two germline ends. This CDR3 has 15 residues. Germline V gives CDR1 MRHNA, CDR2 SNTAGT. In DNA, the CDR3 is TGTGCCAGCACCGTTCAGGGCTATGACACCGGGGAGCTGTTTTTT. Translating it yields CASTVQGYDTGELFF.

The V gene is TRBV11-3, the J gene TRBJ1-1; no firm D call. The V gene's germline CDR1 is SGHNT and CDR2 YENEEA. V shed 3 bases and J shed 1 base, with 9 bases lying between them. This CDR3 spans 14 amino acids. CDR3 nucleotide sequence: TGTGCCAGCAGCTTTTCCCTGAGGAACACTGAAGCTTTCTTT. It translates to CASSFSLRNTEAFF.

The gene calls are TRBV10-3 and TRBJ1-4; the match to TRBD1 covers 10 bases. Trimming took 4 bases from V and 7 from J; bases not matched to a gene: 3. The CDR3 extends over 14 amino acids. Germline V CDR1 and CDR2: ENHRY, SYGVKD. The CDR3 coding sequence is TGTGCCATCAGTGTGACAGGGGGCCTTGAAAAACTGTTTTTT. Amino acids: CAISVTGGLEKLFF.

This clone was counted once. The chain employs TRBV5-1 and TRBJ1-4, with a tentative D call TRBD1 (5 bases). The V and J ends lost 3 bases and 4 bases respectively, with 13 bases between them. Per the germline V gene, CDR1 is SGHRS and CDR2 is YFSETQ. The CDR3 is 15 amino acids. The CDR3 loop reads CASSSKGLVNEKLFF. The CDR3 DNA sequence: TGCGCCAGCAGCTCGAAGGGGCTTGTTAATGAAAAACTGTTTTTT.

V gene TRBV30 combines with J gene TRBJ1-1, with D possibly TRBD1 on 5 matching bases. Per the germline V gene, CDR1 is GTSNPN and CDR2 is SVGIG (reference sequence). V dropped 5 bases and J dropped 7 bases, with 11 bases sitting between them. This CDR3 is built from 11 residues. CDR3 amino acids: CAWADRIEAFF. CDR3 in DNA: TGTGCCTGGGCCGACAGAATTGAAGCTTTCTTT.